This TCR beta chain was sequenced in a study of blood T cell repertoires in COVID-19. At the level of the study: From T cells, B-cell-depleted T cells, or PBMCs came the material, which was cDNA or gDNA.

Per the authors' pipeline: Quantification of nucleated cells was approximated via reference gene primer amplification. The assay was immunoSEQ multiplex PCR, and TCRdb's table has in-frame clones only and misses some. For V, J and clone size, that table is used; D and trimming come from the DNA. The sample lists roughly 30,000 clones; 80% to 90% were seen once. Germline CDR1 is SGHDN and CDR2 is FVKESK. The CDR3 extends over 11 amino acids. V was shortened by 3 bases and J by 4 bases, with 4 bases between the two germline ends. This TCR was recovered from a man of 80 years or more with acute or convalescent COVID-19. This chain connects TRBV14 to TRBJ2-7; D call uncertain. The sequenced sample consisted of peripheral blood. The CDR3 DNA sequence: TGTGCCAGCAGCCACGGTTACGAGCAGTACTTC. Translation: CASSHGYEQYF.